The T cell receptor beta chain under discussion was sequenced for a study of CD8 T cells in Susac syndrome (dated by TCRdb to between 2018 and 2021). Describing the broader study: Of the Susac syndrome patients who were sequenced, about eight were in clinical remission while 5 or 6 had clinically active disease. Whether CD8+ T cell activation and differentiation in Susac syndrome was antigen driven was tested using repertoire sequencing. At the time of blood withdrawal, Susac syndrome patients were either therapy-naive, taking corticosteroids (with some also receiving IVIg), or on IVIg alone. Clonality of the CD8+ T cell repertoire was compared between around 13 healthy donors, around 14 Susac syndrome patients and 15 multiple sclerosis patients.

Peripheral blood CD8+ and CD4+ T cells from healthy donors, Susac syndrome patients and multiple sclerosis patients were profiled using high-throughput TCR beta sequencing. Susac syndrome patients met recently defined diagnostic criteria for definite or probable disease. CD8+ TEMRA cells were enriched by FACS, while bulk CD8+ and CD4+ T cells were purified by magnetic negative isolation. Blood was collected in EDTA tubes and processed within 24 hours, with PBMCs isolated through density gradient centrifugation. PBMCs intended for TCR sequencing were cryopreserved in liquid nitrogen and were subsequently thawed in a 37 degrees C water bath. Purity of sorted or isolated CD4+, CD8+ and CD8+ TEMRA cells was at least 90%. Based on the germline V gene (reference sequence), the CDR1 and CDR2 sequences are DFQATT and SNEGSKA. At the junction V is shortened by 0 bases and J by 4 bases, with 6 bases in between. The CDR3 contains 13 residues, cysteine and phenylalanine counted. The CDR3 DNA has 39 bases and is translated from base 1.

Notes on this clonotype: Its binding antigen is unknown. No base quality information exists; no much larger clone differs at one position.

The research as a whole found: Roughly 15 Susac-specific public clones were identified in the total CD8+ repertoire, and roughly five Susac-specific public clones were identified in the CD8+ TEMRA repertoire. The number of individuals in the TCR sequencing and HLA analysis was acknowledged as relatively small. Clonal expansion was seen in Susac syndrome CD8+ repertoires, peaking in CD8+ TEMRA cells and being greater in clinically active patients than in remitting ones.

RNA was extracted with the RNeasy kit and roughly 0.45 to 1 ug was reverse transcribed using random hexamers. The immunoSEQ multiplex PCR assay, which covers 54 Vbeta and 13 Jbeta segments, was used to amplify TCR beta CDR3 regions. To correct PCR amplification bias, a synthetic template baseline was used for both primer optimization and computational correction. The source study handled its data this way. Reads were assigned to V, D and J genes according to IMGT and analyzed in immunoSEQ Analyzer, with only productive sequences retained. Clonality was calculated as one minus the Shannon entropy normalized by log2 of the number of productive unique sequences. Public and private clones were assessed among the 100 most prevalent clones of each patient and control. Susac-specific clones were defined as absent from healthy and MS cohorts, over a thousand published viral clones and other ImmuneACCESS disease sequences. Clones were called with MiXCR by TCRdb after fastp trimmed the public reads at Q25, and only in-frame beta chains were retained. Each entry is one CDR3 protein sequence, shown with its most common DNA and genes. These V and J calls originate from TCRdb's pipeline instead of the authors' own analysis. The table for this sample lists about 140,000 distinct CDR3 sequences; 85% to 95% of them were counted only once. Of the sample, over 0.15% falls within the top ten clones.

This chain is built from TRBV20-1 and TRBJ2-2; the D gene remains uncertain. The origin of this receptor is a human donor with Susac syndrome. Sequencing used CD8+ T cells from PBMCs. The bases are TGCAGTGCTAGAGATCCCTCCACCGGGGAGCTGTTTTTT. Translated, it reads CSARDPSTGELFF.